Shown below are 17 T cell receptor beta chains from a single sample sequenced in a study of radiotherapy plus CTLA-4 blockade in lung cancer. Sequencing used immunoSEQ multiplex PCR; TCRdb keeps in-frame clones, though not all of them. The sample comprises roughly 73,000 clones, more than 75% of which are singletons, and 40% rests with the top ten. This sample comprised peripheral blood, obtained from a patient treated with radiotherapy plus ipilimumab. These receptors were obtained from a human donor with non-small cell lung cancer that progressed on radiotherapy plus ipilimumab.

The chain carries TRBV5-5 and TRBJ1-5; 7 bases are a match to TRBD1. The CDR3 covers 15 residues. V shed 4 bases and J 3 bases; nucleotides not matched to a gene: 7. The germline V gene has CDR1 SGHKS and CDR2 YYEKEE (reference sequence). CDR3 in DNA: TGTGCCAGCAGCGTCCGACAGGGAGACAATCAGCCCCAGCATTTT. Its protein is CASSVRQGDNQPQHF.

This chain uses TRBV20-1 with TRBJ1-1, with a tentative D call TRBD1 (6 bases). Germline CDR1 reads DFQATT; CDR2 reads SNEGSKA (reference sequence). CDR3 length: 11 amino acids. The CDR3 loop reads CRWGLNTEAFF. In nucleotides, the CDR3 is TGCAGATGGGGGCTGAACACTGAAGCTTTCTTT.

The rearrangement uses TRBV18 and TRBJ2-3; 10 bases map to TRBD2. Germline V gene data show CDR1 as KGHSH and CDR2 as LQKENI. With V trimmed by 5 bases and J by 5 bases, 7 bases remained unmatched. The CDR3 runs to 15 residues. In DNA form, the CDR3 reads TGTGCCAGCTCAAATGAGCGGGAGGGCCGAGATACGCAGTATTTT. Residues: CASSNEREGRDTQYF.

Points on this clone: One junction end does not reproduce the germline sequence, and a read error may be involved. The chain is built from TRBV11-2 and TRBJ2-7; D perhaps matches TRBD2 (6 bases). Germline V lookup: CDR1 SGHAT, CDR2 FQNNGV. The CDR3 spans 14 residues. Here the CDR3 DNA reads TGTGCCAGCAGCCGGGGGTGGAGTTACGACGAGAAGTACTTC. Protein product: CASSRGWSYDEKYF.

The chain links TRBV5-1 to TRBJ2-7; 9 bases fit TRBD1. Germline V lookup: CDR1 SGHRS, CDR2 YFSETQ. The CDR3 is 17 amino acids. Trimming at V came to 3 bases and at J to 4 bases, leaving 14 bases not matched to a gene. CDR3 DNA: TGCGCCAGCAGCTGGGGACAGGGACCCACAGCCGTTTACGAGCAGTACTTC. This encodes CASSWGQGPTAVYEQYF.

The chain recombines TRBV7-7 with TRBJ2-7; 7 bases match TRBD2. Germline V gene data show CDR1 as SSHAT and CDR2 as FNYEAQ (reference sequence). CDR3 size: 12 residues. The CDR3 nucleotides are TGTGCTAGCAGCCTTGGGGGGGGCGAGCAGTACGTC. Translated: CASSLGGGEQYV.

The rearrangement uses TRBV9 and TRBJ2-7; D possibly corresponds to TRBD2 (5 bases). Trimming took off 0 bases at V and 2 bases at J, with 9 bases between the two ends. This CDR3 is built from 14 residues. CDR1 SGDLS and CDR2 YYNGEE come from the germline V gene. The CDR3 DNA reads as TGTGCCAGCAGCGTAGAGCTGGAGGCCTACGAGCAGTACTTC. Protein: CASSVELEAYEQYF.

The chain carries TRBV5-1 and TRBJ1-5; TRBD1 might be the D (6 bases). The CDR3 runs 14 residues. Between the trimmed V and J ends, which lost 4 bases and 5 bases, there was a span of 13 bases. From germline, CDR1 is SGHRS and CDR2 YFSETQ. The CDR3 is CASSPGAGDQPQHF. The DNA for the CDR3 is TGCGCCAGCAGCCCAGGGGCAGGGGATCAGCCCCAGCATTTT.

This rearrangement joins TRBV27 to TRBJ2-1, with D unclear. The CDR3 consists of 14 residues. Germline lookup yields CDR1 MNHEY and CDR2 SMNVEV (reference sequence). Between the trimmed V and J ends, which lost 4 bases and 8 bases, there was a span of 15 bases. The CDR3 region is CASSSLLGLDEQFF. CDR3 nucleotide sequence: TGTGCCAGCAGTTCCCTTTTAGGTCTGGATGAGCAGTTCTTC.

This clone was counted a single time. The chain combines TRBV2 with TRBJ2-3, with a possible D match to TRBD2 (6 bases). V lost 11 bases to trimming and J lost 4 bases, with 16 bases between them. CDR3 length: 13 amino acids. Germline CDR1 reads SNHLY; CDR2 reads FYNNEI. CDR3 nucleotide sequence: TGTGCCGTGGGACTTACCCTCGCAGATACGCAGTATTTT. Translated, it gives CAVGLTLADTQYF. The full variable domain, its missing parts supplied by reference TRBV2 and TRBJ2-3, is EPEVTQTPSHQVTQMGQEVILRCVPISNHLYFYWYRQILGQKVEFLVSFYNNEISEKSEIFDDQFSVERPDGSNFTLKIRSTKLEDSAMYFCAVGLTLADTQYFGPGTRLTVL.

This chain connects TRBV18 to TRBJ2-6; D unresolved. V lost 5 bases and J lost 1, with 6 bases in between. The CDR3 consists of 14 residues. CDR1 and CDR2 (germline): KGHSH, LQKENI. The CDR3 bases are TGTGCCAGCTCAACACAGTCTGGGGCCAACGTCCTGACTTTC. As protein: CASSTQSGANVLTF.

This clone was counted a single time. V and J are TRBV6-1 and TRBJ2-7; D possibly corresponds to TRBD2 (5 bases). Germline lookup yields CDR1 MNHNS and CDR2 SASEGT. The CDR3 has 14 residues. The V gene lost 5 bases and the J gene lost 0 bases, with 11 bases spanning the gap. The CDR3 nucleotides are TGTGCCAGCAGTCGAACTAGTTCCTCCTACGAGCAGTACGTC. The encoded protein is CASSRTSSSYEQYV.

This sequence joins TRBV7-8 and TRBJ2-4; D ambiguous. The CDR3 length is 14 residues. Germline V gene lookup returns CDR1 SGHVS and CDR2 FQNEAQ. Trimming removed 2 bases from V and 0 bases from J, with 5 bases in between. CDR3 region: CASSLIIAKNIQYF. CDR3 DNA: TGTGCCAGCAGCTTAATCATAGCCAAAAACATTCAGTACTTC.

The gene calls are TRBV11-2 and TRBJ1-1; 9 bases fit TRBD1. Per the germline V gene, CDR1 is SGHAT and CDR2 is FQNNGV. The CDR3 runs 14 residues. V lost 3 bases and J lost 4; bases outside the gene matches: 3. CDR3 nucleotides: TGTGCCAGCAGCTTTACACAGGGGGCCACTGAAGCTTTCTTT. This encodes CASSFTQGATEAFF.

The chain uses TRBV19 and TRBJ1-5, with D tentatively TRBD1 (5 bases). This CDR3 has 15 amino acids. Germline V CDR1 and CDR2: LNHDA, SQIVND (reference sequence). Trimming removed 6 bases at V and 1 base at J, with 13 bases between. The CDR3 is CASSRQRQSNQPQHF. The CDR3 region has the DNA TGTGCCAGTAGCCGACAGCGCCAAAGCAATCAGCCCCAGCATTTT.

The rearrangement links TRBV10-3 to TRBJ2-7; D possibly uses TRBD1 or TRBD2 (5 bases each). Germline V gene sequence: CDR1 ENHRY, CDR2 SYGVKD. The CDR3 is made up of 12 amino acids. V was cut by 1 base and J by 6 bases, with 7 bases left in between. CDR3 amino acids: CAISEYGAEQYF. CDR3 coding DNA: TGTGCCATCAGTGAGTACGGGGCCGAGCAGTACTTC.

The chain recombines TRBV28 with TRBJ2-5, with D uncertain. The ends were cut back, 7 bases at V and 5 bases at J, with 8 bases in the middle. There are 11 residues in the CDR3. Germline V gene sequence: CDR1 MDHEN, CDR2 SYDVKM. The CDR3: CASMLLETQYF. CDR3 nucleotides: TGTGCCAGCATGTTGTTGGAGACCCAGTACTTC.